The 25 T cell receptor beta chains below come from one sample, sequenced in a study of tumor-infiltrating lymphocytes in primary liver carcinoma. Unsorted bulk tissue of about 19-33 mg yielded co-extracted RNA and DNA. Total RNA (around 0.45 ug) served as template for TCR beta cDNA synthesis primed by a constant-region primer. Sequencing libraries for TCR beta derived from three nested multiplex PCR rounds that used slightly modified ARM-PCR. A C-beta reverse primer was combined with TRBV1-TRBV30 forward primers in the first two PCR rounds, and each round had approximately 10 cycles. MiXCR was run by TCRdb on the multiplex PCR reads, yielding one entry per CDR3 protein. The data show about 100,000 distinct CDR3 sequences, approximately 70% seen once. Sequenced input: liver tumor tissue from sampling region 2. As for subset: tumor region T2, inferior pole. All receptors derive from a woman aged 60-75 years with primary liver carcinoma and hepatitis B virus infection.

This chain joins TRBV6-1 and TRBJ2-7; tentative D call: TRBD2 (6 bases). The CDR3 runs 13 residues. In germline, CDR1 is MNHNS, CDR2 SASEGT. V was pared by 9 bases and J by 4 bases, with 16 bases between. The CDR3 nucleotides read TGTGCCAGTACTTTGGCGGGATGGTACGAGCAGTACTTC. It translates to CASTLAGWYEQYF.

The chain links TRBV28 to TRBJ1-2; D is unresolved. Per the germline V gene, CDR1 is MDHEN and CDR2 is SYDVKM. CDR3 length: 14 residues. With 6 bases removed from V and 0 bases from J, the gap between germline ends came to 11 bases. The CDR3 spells CASSPDATNYGYTF. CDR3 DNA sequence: TGTGCCAGCAGCCCGGACGCCACTAACTATGGCTACACCTTC.

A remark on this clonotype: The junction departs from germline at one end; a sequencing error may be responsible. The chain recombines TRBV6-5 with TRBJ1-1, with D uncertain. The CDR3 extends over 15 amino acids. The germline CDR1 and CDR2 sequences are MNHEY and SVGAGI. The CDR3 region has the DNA TGTGCCAACAGTTACAATTCCCAGGTGAACACTGAAGCTTTCTTT. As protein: CANSYNSQVNTEAFF.

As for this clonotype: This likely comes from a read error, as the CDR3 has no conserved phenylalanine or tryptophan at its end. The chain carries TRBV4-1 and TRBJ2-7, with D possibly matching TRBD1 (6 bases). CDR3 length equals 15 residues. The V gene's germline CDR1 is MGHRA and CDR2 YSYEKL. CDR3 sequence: CASNQDGTGLGEQYL. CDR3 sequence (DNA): TGCGCCAGCAACCAAGACGGCACAGGGTTAGGAGAGCAGTACTTA.

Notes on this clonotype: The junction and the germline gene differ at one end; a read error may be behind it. CDR3 bases: TGTGCCAACAGTTCTGGGACTCAATCCTACAATGAACAGTTCTTC. It is translated as CANSSGTQSYNEQFF. The rearrangement uses TRBV11-2 and TRBJ2-1, with TRBD2 as a possible D gene (6 bases). This CDR3 is 15 amino acids long. The germline V gene encodes CDR1 SGHAT and CDR2 FQNNGV.

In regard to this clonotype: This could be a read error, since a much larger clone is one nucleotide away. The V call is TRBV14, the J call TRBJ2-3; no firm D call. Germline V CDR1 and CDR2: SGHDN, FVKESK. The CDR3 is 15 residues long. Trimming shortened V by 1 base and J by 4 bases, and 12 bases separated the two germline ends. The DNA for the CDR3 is TGTGCCAGCAGCCAAGTCCGGGTATGGCCAGATACGCAGTATTTT. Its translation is CASSQVRVWPDTQYF.

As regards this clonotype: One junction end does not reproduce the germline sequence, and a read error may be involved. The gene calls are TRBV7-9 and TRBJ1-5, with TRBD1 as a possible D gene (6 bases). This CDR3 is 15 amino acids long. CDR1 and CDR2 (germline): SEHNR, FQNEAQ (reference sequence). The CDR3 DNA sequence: TGTGCCAGCAGCTTATCCTCCGGGGGCATTCAGCCCCAACATTTT. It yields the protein CASSLSSGGIQPQHF.

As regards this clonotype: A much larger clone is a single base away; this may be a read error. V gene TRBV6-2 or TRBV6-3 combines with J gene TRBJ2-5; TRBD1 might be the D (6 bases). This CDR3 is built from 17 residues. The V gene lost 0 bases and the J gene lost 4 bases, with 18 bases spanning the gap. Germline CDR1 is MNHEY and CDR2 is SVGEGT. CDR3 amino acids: CASSYSVFLQQGETQYF. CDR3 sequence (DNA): TGTGCCAGCAGTTACTCTGTCTTCCTCCAACAGGGAGAGACCCAGTACTTC.

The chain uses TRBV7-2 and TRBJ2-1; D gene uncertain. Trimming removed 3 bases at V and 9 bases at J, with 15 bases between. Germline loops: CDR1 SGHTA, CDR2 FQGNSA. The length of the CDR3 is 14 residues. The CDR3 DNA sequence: TGTGCCAGCAGCTTGACAATAGACCGAGGTGAGCAGTTCTTC. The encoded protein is CASSLTIDRGEQFF.

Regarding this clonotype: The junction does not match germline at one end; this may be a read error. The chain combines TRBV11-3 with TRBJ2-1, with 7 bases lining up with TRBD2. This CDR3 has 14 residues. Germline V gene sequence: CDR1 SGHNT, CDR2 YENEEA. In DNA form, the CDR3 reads TGTGCCAGAAGCTTGGGCGGGAGCACTAATGGGCAGTTCTTC. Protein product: CARSLGGSTNGQFF.

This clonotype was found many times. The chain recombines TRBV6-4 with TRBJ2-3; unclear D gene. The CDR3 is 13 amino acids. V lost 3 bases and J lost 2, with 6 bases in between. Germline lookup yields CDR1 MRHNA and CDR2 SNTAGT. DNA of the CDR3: TGTGCCAGCAGTGAAGCAGCCACAGATACGCAGTATTTT. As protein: CASSEAATDTQYF.

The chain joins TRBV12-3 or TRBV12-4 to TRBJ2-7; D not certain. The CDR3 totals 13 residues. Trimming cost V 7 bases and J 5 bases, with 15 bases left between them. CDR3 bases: TGTGCCAGCACAGTCAGCGTGGCCCACGAGCAGTACTTC. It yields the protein CASTVSVAHEQYF.

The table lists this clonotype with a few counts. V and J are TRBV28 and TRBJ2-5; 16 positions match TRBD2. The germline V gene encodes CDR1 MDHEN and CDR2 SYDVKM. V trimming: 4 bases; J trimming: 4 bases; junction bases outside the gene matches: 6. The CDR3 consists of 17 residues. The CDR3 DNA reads TGTGCCAGCAGTTCCGGGACTAGCGGGAGGGCCTCAGAGACCCAGTACTTC. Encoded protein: CASSSGTSGRASETQYF.

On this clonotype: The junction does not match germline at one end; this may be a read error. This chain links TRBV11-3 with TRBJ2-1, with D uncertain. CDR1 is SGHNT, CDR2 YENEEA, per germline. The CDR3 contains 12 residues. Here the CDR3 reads CVSCVGYNEQFF. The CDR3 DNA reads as TGTGTCAGCTGTGTGGGCTACAATGAACAGTTCTTC. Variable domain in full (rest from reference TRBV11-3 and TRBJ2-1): EAGVVQSPRYKIIEKKQPVAFWCNPISGHNTLYWYLQNLGQGPELLIRYENEEAVDDSQLPKDRFSAERLKGVDSTLKIQPAELGDSAVYLCVSCVGYNEQFFGPGTRLTVL.

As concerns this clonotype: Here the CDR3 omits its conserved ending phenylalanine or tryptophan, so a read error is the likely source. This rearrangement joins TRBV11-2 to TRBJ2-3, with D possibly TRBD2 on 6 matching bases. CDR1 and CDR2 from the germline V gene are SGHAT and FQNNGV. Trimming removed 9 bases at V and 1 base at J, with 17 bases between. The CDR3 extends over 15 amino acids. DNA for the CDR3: TGTGCCAGTAGACTAGAGGCGAGAGGCACAGATACGCAGTATTCT. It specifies CASRLEARGTDTQYS.

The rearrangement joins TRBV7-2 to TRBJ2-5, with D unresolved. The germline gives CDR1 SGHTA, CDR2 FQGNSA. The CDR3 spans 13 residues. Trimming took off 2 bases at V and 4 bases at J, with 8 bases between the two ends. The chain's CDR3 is CASSLRSRETQYF. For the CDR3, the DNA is TGTGCCAGCAGCTTAAGAAGTAGAGAGACCCAGTACTTC.

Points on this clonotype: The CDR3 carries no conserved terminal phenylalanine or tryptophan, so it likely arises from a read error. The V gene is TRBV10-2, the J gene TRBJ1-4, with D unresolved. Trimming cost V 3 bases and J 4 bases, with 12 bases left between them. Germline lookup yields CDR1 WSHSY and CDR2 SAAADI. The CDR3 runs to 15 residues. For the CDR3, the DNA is TGCGCCAGCAGTGACGAAGACCTCAATAATGAAAAACTGTTTCTT. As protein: CASSDEDLNNEKLFL.

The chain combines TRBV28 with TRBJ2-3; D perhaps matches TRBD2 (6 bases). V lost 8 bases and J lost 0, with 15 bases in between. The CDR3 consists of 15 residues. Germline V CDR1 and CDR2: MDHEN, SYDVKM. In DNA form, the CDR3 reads TGTGCCAGCCTCTGCGGGGTAACTAGCACAGATACGCAGTATTTT. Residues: CASLCGVTSTDTQYF.

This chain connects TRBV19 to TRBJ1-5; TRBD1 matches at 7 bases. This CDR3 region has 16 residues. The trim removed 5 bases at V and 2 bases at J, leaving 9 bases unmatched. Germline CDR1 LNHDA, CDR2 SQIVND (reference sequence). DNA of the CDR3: TGTGCCAGTAGTCTCTCAGGGGGTCGGGGCAATCAGCCCCAGCATTTT. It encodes CASSLSGGRGNQPQHF.

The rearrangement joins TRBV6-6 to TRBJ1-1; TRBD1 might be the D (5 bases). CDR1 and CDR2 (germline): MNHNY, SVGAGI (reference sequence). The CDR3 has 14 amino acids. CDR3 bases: TGTGTCAACAGTTACCTGGGGGGGGACACTGAAGCTTTCTTT. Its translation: CVNSYLGGDTEAFF.

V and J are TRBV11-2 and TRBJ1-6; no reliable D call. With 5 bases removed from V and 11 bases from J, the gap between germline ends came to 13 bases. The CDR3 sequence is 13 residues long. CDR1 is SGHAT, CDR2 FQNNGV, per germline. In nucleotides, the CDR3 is TGTGCCAGCAGCCTTGCAATGAATACACCCCTCCACTTT. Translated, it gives CASSLAMNTPLHF.

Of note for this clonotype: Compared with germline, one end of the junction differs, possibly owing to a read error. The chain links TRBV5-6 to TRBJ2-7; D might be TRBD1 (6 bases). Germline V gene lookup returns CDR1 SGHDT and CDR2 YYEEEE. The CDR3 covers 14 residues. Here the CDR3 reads CANSLQGIVYEQYF. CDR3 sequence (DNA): TGTGCCAACAGCTTGCAGGGGATCGTCTACGAGCAGTACTTC.

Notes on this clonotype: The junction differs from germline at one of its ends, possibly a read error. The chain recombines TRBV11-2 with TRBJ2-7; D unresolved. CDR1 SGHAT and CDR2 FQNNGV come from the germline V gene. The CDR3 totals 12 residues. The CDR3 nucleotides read TGTGCCAGCTGGGGTAACTCCTACGAGCAGTATTTC. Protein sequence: CASWGNSYEQYF. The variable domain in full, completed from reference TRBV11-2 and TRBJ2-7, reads EAGVAQSPRYKIIEKRQSVAFWCNPISGHATLYWYQQILGQGPKLLIQFQNNGVVDDSQLPKDRFSAERLKGVDSTLKIQPAKLEDSAVYLCASWGNSYEQYFGPGTRLTVT.

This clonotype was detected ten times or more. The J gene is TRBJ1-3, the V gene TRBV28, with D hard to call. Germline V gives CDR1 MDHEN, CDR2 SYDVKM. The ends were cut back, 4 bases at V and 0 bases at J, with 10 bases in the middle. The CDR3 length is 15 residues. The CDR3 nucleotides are TGTGCCAGCAGTTGGAAGTTTCCCTCTGGAAACACCATATATTTT. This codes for CASSWKFPSGNTIYF. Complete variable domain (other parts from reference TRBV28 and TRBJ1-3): DVKVTQSSRYLVKRTGEKVFLECVQDMDHENMFWYRQDPGLGLRLIYFSYDVKMKEKGDIPEGYSVSREKKERFSLILESASTNQTSMYLCASSWKFPSGNTIYFGEGSWLTVV.

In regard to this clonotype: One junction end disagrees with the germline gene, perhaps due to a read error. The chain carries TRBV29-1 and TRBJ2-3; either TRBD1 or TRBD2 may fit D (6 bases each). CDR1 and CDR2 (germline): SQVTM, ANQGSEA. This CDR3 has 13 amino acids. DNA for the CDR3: TGCAGCGTTAAAGACAGGACTACAGATACTCAGTATTTT. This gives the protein CSVKDRTTDTQYF.